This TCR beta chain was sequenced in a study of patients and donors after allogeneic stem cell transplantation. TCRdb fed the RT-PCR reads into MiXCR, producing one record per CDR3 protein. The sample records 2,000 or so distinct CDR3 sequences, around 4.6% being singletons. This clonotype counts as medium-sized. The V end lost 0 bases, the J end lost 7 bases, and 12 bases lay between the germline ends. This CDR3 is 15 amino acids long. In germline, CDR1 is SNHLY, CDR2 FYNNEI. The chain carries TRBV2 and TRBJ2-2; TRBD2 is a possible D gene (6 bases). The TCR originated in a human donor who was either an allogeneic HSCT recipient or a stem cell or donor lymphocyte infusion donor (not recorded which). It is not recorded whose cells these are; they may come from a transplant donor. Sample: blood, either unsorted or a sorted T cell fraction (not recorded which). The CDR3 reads CASSEAGTPGGELFF. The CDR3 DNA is TGTGCCAGCAGTGAAGCCGGGACTCCGGGCGGGGAGCTGTTTTTT.